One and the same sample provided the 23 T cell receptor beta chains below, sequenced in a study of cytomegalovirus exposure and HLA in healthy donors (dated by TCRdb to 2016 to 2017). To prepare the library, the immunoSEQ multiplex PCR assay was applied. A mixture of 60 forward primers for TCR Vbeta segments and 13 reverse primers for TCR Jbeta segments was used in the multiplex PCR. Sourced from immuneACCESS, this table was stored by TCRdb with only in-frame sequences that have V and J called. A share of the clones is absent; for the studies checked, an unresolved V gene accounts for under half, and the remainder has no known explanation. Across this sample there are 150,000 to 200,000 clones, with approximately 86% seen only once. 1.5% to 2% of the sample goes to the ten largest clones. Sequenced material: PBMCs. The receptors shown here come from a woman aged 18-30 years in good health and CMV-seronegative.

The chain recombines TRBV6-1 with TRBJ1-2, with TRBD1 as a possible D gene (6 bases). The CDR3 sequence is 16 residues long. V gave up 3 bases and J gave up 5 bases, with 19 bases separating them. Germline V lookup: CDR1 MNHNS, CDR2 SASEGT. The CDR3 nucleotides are TGTGCCAGCAGTGATCCGGGGACAAGTTTATGGTATGGCTACACCTTC. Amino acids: CASSDPGTSLWYGYTF.

CDR3 DNA sequence: TGTGCCAGCAGTTTATCAATAGGGGGCAATCAGCCCCAGCATTTT. Translation: CASSLSIGGNQPQHF. J is TRBJ1-5 and V is TRBV27; tentative D call: TRBD1 (5 bases). The V end was cut by 0 bases, the J end by 2 bases, with 8 bases between. The germline CDR1 and CDR2 sequences are MNHEY and SMNVEV (reference sequence). The length of the CDR3 is 15 residues.

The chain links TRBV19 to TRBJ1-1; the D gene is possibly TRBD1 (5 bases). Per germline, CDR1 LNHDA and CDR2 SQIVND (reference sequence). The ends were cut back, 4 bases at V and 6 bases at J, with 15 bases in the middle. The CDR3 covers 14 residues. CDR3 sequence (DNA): TGTGCCAGTAGTACCCAGGGCATTTGGGCTGAAGCTTTCTTT. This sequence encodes CASSTQGIWAEAFF.

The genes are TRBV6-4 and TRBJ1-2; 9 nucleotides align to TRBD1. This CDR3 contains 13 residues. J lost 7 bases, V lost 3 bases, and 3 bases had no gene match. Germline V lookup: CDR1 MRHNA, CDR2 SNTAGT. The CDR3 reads CASSEGTGSGYTF. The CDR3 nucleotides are TGTGCCAGCAGTGAAGGGACAGGGTCTGGCTACACCTTC.

CDR3 protein: CASSLGPLYF. CDR3 sequence (DNA): TGTGCCAGCAGTCTAGGCCCCTTATATTTT. V gene TRBV6-9 combines with J gene TRBJ1-3, with D hard to call. V was clipped by 5 bases and J by 14 bases, with 10 bases between them. Germline V gene lookup returns CDR1 MNHGY and CDR2 SVAAGI. The CDR3 consists of 10 residues.

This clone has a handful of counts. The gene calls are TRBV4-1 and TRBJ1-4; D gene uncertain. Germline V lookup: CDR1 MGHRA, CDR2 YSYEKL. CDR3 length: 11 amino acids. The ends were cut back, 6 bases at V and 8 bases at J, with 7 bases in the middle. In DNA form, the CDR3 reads TGCGCCAGCAGGCACATCGAAAAACTGTTTTTT. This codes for CASRHIEKLFF.

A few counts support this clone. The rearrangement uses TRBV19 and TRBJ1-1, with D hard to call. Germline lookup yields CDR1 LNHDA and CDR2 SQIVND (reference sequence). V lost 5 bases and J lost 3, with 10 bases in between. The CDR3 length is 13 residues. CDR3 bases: TGTGCCAGTAGTCCCACACCCCACACTGAAGCTTTCTTT. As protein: CASSPTPHTEAFF.

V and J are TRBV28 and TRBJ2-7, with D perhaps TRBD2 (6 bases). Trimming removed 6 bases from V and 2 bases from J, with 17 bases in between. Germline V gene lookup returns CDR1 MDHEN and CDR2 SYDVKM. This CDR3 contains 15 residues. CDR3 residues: CASRQTSGRTYEQYF. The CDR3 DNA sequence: TGTGCCAGCAGGCAGACATCGGGGAGGACCTACGAGCAGTACTTC.

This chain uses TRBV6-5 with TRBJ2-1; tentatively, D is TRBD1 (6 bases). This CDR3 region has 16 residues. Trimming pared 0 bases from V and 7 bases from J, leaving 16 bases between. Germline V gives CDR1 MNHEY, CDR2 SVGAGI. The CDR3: CASSYSPLQGENEQFF. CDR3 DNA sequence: TGTGCCAGCAGTTACTCTCCCTTACAGGGAGAAAATGAGCAGTTCTTC.

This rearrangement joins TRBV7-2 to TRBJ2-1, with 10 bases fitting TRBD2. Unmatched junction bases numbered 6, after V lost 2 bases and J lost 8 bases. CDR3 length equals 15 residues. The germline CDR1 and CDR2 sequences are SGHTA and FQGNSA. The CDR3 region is CASSLRASGSYEQFF. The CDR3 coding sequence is TGTGCCAGCAGCTTAAGGGCTAGCGGGAGCTATGAGCAGTTCTTC.

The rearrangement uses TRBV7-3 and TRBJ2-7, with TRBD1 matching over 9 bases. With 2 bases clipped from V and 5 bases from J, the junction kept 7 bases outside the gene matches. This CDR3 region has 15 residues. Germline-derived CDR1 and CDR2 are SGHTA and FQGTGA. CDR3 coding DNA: TGTGCCAGCAGCTTATGGGGACAGGGTACCCACGAGCAGTACTTC. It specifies CASSLWGQGTHEQYF.

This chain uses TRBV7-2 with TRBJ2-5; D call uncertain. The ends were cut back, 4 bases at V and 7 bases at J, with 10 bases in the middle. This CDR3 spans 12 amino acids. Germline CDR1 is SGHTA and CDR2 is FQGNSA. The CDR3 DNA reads TGTGCCAGCAGCTCCCCCCCGGGGACCCAGTACTTC. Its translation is CASSSPPGTQYF.

The CDR3 DNA sequence: TGTGCCAGCAGTTTATCCCCCCCGGGGGGACCCTACGAGCAGTACTTC. This codes for CASSLSPPGGPYEQYF. The rearrangement links TRBV27 to TRBJ2-7; 7 bases are shared with TRBD2. The CDR3 sequence is 16 residues long. CDR1 MNHEY and CDR2 SMNVEV come from the germline V gene (reference sequence). Trimming took 0 bases from V and 2 from J; bases not matched to a gene: 7.

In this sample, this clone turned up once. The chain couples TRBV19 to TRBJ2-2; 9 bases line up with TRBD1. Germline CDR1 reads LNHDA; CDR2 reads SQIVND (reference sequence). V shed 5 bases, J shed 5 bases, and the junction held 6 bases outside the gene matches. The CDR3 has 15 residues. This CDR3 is CASSPYRGRTGELFF. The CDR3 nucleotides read TGTGCCAGTAGTCCATACAGGGGGCGAACCGGGGAGCTGTTTTTT. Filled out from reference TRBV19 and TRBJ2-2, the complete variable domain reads DGGITQSPKYLFRKEGQNVTLSCEQNLNHDAMYWYRQDPGQGLRLIYYSQIVNDFQKGDIAEGYSVSREKKESFPLTVTSAQKNPTAFYLCASSPYRGRTGELFFGEGSRLTVL.

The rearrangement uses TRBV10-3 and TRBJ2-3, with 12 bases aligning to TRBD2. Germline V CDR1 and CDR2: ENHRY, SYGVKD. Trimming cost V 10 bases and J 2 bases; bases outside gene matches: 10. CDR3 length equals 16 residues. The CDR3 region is CATGFGLAGPTDTQYF. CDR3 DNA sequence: TGTGCCACCGGTTTTGGACTAGCGGGGCCCACAGATACGCAGTATTTT.

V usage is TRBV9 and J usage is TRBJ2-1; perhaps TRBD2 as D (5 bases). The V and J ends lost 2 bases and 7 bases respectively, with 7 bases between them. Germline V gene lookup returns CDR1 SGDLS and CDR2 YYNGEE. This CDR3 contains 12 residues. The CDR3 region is CASSVGENEQFF. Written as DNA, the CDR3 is TGTGCCAGCAGCGTTGGGGAGAATGAGCAGTTCTTC.

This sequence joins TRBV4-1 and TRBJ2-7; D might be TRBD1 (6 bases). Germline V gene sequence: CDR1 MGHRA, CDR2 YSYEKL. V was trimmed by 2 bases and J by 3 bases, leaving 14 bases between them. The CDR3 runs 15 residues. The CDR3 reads CASSQPGAGNYEQYF. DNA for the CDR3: TGCGCCAGCAGCCAACCAGGGGCCGGAAACTACGAGCAGTACTTC.

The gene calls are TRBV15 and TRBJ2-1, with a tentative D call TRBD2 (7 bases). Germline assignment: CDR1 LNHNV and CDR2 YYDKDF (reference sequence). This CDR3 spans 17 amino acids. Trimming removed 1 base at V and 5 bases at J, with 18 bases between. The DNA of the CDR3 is TGTGCCACCAGCAGAGGACTCGGACTAGGGGGGAACAATGAGCAGTTCTTC. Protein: CATSRGLGLGGNNEQFF.

CDR3 residues: CASRGQGGYTF. The DNA of the CDR3 is TGTGCCAGCAGGGGACAGGGAGGCTACACCTTC. This chain joins TRBV6-1 and TRBJ1-2; 9 bases line up with TRBD1. This CDR3 has 11 residues. Unmatched junction bases numbered 1, after V lost 6 bases and J lost 8 bases. The V gene's germline CDR1 is MNHNS and CDR2 SASEGT.

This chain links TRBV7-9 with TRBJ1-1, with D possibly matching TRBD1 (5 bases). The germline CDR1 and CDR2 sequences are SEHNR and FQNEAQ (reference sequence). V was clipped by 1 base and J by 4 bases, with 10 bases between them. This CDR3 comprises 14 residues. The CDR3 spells CASSLGGTSTEAFF. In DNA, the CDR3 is TGTGCCAGCAGCTTAGGGGGGACTTCCACTGAAGCTTTCTTT.

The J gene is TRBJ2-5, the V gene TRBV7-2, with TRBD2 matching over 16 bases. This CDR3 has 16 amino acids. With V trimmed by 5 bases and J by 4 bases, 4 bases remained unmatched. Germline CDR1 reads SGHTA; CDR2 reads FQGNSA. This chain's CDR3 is CASSQGLAGGRETQYF. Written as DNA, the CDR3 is TGTGCCAGCAGCCAGGGACTAGCGGGGGGGAGAGAGACCCAGTACTTC.

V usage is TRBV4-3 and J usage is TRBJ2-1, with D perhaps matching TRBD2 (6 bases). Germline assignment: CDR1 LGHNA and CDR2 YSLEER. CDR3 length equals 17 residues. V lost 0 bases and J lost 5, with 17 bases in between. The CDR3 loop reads CASSQDLGGGRNNEQFF. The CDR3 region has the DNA TGCGCCAGCAGCCAAGATCTGGGGGGAGGCCGTAACAATGAGCAGTTCTTC.

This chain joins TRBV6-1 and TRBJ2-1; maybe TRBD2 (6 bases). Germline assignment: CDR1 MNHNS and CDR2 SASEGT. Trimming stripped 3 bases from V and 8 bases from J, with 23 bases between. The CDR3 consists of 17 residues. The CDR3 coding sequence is TGTGCCAGCAGTGAGGGGTCGGGGGTTGGCCCGTTCTATGAGCAGTTCTTC. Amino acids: CASSEGSGVGPFYEQFF.